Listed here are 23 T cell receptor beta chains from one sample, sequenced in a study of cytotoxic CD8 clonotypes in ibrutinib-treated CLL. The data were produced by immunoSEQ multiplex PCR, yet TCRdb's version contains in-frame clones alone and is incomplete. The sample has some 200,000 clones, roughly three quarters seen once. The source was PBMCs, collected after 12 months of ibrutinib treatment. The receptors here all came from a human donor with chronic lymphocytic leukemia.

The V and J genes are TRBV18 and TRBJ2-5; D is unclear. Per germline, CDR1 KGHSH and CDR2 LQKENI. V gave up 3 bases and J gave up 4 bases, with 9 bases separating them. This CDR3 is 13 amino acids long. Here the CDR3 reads CASSPLGIETQYF. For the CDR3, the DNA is TGTGCCAGCTCACCGCTTGGCATAGAGACCCAGTACTTC.

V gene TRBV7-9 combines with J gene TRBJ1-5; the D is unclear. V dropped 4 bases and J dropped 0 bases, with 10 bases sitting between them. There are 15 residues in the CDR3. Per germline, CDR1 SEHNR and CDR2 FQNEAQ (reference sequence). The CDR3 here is CASSSRGDSNQPQHF. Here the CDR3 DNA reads TGTGCCAGCAGCTCGCGGGGAGATAGCAATCAGCCCCAGCATTTT. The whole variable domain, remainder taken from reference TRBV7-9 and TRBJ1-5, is DTGVSQNPRHKITKRGQNVTFRCDPISEHNRLYWYRQTLGQGPEFLTYFQNEAQLEKSRLLSDRFSAERPKGSFSTLEIQRTEQGDSAMYLCASSSRGDSNQPQHFGDGTRLSIL.

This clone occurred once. The CDR3 is CASSLALYGYTF. In nucleotides, the CDR3 is TGTGCCAGCAGCTTGGCCTTGTATGGCTACACCTTC. The chain has TRBV5-6 and TRBJ1-2; D unclear. Trimming shortened V by 0 bases and J by 5 bases, and 5 bases separated the two germline ends. CDR1 is SGHDT, CDR2 YYEEEE, per germline. The CDR3 loop spans 12 amino acids.

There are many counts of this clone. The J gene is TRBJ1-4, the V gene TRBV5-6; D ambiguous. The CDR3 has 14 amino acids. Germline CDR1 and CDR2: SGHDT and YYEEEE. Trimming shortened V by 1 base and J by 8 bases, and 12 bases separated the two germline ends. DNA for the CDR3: TGTGCCAGCAGCTTGTTCACATCCCAGGAAAAACTGTTTTTT. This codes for CASSLFTSQEKLFF. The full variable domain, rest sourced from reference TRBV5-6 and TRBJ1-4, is DAGVTQSPTHLIKTRGQQVTLRCSPKSGHDTVSWYQQALGQGPQFIFQYYEEEERQRGNFPDRFSGHQFPNYSSELNVNALLLGDSALYLCASSLFTSQEKLFFGSGTQLSVL.

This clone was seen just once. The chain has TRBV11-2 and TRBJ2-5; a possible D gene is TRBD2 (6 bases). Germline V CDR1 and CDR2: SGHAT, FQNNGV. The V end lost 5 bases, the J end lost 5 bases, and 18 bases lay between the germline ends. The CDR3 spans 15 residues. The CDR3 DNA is TGTGCCAGCAGCAAAGGGACTCCTACGAGGGAGACCCAGTACTTC. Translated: CASSKGTPTRETQYF.

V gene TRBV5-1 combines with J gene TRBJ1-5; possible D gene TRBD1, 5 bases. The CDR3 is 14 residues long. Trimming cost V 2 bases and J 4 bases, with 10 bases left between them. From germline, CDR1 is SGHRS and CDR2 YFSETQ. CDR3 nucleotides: TGCGCCAGCAGCTTCGGGGGTTCTAATCAGCCCCAGCATTTT. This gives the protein CASSFGGSNQPQHF.

The CDR3 sequence is CASSLSGGPYEQYF. The CDR3 coding sequence is TGTGCCAGCAGCTTATCGGGGGGGCCTTACGAGCAGTACTTC. J is TRBJ2-7 and V is TRBV7-8, with 8 positions matching TRBD2. V was pared by 2 bases and J by 4 bases, with 4 bases of the junction left unmatched. CDR3 size: 14 residues. Germline CDR1 is SGHVS and CDR2 is FQNEAQ.

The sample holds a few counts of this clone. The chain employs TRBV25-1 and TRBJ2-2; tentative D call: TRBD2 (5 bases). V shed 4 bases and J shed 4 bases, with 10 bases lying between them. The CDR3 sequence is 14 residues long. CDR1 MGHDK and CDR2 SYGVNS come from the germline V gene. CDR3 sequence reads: CASSGRRGTGELFF. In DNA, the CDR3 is TGTGCCAGCAGTGGGAGGCGCGGCACCGGGGAGCTGTTTTTT.

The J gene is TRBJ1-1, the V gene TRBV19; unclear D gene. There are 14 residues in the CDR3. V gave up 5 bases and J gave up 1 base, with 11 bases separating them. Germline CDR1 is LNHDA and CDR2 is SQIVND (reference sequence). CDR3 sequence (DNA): TGTGCCAGTAGTCAACCTCGACAGAACACTGAAGCTTTCTTT. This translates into CASSQPRQNTEAFF.

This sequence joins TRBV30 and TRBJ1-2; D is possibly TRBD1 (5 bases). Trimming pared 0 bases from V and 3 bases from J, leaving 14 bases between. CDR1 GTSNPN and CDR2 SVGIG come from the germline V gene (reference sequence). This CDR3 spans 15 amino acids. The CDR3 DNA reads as TGTGCCTGGAGTGTACCCTCAGGGTTGTACTATGGCTACACCTTC. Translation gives CAWSVPSGLYYGYTF.

CDR3 bases: TGTGCCAGCAGTCCTGACAGGGCCGGAGGCTACACCTTC. Amino acids: CASSPDRAGGYTF. The chain carries TRBV6-4 and TRBJ1-2; 7 bases agree with TRBD1. Germline V gene lookup returns CDR1 MRHNA and CDR2 SNTAGT. V dropped 5 bases and J dropped 8; count of bases not matched to a gene: 8. The CDR3 has 13 residues.

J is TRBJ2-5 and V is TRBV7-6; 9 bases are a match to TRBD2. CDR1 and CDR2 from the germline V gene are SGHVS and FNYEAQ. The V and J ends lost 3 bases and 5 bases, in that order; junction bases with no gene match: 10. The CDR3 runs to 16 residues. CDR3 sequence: CASSFRPSGVGETQYF. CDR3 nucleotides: TGTGCCAGCAGCTTCCGCCCTAGCGGGGTCGGGGAGACCCAGTACTTC.

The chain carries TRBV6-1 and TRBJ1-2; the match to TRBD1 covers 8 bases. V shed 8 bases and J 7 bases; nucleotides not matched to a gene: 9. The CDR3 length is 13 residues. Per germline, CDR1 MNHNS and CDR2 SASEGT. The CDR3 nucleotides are TGTGCCAGCCTTCTGCAGGGGGCGCTTGGCTACACCTTC. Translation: CASLLQGALGYTF.

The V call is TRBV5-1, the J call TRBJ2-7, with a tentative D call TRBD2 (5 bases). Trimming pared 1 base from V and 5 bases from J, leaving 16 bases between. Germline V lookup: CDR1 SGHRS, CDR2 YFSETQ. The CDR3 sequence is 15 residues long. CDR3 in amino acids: CASSLSGLRQDEQYF. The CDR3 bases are TGCGCCAGCAGCTTGTCGGGGTTACGGCAAGACGAGCAGTACTTC.

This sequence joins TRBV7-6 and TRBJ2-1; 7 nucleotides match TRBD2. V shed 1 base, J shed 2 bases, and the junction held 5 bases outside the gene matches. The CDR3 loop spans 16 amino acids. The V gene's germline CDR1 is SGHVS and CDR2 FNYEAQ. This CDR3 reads CASSLEFAGAYNEQFF. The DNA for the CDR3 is TGTGCCAGCAGCTTAGAATTTGCGGGAGCCTACAATGAGCAGTTCTTC.

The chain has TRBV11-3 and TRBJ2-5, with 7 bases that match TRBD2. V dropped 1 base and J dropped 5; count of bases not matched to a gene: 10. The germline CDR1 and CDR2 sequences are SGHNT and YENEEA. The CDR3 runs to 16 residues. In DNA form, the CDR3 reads TGTGCCAGCAGCTTAGTCTGCGGGAGATCGTTGGAGACCCAGTACTTC. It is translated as CASSLVCGRSLETQYF.

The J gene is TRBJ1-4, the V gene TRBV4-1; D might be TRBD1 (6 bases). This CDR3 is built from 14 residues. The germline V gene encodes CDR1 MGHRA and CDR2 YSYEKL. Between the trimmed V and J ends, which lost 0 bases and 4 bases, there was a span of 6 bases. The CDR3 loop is CASSQDRGNEKLFF. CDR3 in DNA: TGCGCCAGCAGCCAAGACAGGGGTAATGAAAAACTGTTTTTT.

CDR3 protein: CASSPNSPGETQYF. In nucleotides, the CDR3 is TGTGCCAGCAGCCCGAACAGCCCGGGCGAGACCCAGTACTTC. The rearrangement uses TRBV9 and TRBJ2-5; D not certain. V was pared by 4 bases and J by 5 bases, with 15 bases between. CDR1 SGDLS and CDR2 YYNGEE come from the germline V gene. The CDR3 spans 14 residues. The whole variable domain, filled in from reference TRBV9 and TRBJ2-5, reads DSGVTQTPKHLITATGQRVTLRCSPRSGDLSVYWYQQSLDQGLQFLIQYYNGEERAKGNILERFSAQQFPDLHSELNLSSLELGDSALYFCASSPNSPGETQYFGPGTRLLVL.

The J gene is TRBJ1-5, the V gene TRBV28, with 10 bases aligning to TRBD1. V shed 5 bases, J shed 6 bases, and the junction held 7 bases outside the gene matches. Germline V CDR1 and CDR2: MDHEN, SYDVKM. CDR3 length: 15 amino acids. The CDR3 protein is CASSHRQGAVQPQHF. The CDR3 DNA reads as TGTGCCAGCAGTCATCGACAGGGGGCGGTTCAGCCCCAGCATTTT.

The CDR3: CASGGGTEAFF. The CDR3 DNA reads TGTGCCAGCGGCGGGGGTACTGAAGCTTTCTTT. V is TRBV7-9 and J is TRBJ1-1; D perhaps matches TRBD1 (5 bases). Trimming removed 8 bases at V and 5 bases at J, with 9 bases between. Germline CDR1 and CDR2: SEHNR and FQNEAQ (reference sequence). The CDR3 spans 11 residues.

The CDR3 DNA reads as TGTGCCAGCAGCCCCGCCGGGAGAGATGAGCAGTTCTTC. The encoded protein is CASSPAGRDEQFF. The chain uses TRBV5-6 and TRBJ2-1; D may be TRBD2 (6 bases). V lost 4 bases, J lost 8 bases, and 13 bases lay in between. CDR1 and CDR2 from the germline V gene are SGHDT and YYEEEE. The CDR3 is made up of 13 amino acids.

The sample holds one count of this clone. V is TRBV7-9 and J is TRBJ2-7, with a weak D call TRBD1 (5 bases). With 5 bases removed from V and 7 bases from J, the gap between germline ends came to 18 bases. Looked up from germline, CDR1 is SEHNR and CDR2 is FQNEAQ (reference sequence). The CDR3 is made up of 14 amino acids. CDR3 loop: CASSAPARVEEQYF. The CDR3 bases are TGTGCCAGCAGCGCACCGGCCAGGGTGGAAGAGCAGTACTTC.

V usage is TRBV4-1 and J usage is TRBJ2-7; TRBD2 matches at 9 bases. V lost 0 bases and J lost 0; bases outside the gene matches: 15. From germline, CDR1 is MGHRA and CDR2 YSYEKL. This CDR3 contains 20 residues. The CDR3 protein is CASSQDPPVRGGPISYEQYF. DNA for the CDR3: TGCGCCAGCAGCCAAGATCCACCGGTGCGGGGGGGGCCAATCTCCTACGAGCAGTACTTC.